The TCR beta chain under discussion was sequenced for a study of OX40 agonist ivuxolimab in advanced cancers. Generated by immunoSEQ multiplex PCR, the TCRdb table keeps only in-frame clones and is missing some. The sample yields around 74,000 clones, roughly nine tenths seen once. Germline CDR1 reads SGHNT; CDR2 reads YYREEE (reference sequence). The CDR3 is 16 amino acids. The V end was cut by 0 bases, the J end by 4 bases, with 17 bases between. Concerning this clone: Its antigen is still unknown.

Study-wide results and limits: There were, on average, more expanded clones in CD8+ T cells than in CD4+.

This chain joins TRBV5-4 and TRBJ2-7, with D hard to call. The source was CD4+ or CD8+ T cells sorted from blood, collected in a trial of the OX40 agonist ivuxolimab. This sequence was found in an adult with an advanced solid tumor such as melanoma, head and neck, liver or kidney cancer. CDR3 sequence: CASSLGSLSAHYEQYF. CDR3 nucleotides: TGTGCCAGCAGCTTGGGGTCCCTTTCGGCTCATTACGAGCAGTACTTC.